The rows below give T cell receptor beta chains drawn from one sample of a study of HIV-infected patients and healthy controls. TCRdb called the 5' RACE reads again in MiXCR, with one record for every CDR3 protein. In the table there are about 67,000 distinct CDR3 sequences, around 16% of which are singletons. The specimen sequenced was CD4+ T cells from blood. The receptors originated from a human donor in good health. CDR3s include the opening cysteine and the closing phenylalanine or tryptophan. The D gene is left open where the match is weak. The listing skips clone size in some rows; elsewhere it reads once, few, many or a size class.

V gene: TRBV6-5
J gene: TRBJ2-6
CDR3 length: 16
clone size: many
D gene: NA
CDR3 protein: CASSYSSRSGANVLTF
CDR3 DNA: TGTGCCAGCAGTTACTCGTCGAGGTCTGGGGCCAACGTCCTGACTTTC

V gene: TRBV4-2
J gene: TRBJ1-2
CDR3 length: 16
clone size: NA
D gene: NA
CDR3 protein: CASSQEDRRANYGYTF
CDR3 DNA: TGTGCCAGCAGCCAGGAAGACAGGCGAGCTAACTATGGCTACACCTTC

V gene: TRBV7-2
J gene: TRBJ2-5
CDR3 length: 18
clone size: many
D gene: NA
CDR3 protein: CASSQKIRSPGRQETQYF
CDR3 DNA: TGTGCCAGCAGCCAGAAGATTCGGTCCCCGGGAAGGCAAGAGACCCAGTACTTC

V gene: TRBV13
J gene: TRBJ2-5
CDR3 length: 13
clone size: NA
D gene: NA
CDR3 protein: CASSLQIQETQYF
CDR3 DNA: TGTGCCAGCAGCTTACAGATACAAGAGACCCAGTACTTC

V gene: TRBV28
J gene: TRBJ2-5
CDR3 length: 11
clone size: NA
D gene: NA
CDR3 protein: CASRALETQYF
CDR3 DNA: TGTGCCAGCAGGGCTTTGGAGACCCAGTACTTC

V gene: TRBV18
J gene: TRBJ1-5
CDR3 length: 17
clone size: many
D gene: TRBD1
CDR3 protein: CASSPQGGIRSNQPQHF
CDR3 DNA: TGTGCCAGCTCCCCTCAGGGGGGAATTCGGAGCAATCAGCCCCAGCATTTT

V gene: TRBV7-8
J gene: TRBJ1-5
CDR3 length: 15
clone size: few
D gene: NA
CDR3 protein: CASSLMQGGNQPQHF
CDR3 DNA: TGTGCCAGCAGCTTAATGCAAGGGGGCAATCAGCCCCAGCATTTT

V gene: TRBV7-2
J gene: TRBJ2-5
CDR3 length: 13
clone size: many
D gene: NA
CDR3 protein: CASSLGILETQYF
CDR3 DNA: TGTGCCAGCAGCTTAGGTATACTAGAGACCCAGTACTTC

V gene: TRBV7-3
J gene: TRBJ2-3
CDR3 length: 16
clone size: many
D gene: TRBD1
CDR3 protein: CASSPRDRGHTDTQYF
CDR3 DNA: TGTGCCAGCAGCCCGAGGGACAGGGGGCACACAGATACGCAGTATTTT

V gene: TRBV20-1
J gene: TRBJ2-4
CDR3 length: 13
clone size: many
D gene: NA
CDR3 protein: CSVRAGSKNIQYF
CDR3 DNA: TGCAGTGTGCGGGCTGGTTCCAAAAACATTCAGTACTTC

V gene: TRBV20-1
J gene: TRBJ2-7
CDR3 length: 13
clone size: many
D gene: NA
CDR3 protein: CSARETSWDEQYF
CDR3 DNA: TGCAGTGCTAGAGAAACTAGTTGGGACGAGCAGTACTTC